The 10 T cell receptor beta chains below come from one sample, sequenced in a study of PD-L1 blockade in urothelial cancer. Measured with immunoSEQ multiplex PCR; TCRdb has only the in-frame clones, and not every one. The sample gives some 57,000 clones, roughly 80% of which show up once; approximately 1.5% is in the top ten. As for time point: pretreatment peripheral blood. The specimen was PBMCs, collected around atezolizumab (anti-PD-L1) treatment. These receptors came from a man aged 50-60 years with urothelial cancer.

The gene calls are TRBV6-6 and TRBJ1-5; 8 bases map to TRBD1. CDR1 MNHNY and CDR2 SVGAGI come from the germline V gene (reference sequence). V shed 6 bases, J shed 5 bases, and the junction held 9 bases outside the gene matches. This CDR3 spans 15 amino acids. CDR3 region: CASRRTGTLYQPQHF. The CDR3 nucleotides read TGTGCCAGCAGGAGGACAGGGACCCTGTATCAGCCCCAGCATTTT.

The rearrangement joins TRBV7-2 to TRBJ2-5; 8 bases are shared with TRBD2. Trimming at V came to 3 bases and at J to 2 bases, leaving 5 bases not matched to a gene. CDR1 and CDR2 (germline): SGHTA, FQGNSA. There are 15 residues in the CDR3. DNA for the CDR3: TGTGCCAGCAGCTTCGGGCGGGGGGCTCAAGAGACCCAGTACTTC. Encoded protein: CASSFGRGAQETQYF.

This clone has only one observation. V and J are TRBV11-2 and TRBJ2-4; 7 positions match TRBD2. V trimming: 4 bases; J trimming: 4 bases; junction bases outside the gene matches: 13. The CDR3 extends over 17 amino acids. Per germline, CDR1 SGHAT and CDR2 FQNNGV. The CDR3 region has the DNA TGTGCCAGCAGCTCTTGGACTAGTTCTCCTTTAAAAAACATTCAGTACTTC. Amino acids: CASSSWTSSPLKNIQYF.

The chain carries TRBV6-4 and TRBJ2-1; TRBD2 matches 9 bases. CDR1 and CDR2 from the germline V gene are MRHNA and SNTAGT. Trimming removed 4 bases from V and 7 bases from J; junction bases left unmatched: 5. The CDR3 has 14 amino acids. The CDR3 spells CASSVAGGRNEQFF. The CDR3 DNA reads TGTGCCAGCAGTGTGGCGGGAGGGAGAAATGAGCAGTTCTTC.

The CDR3 is CASGLVVGGEPGPNTGELFF. Written as DNA, the CDR3 is TGTGCTAGTGGTTTGGTAGTTGGGGGGGAACCGGGACCGAACACCGGGGAGCTGTTTTTT. The chain joins TRBV12-5 to TRBJ2-2; 7 bases align to TRBD2. Germline V lookup: CDR1 LGHNT, CDR2 FRNRAP. The CDR3 sequence is 20 residues long. Trimming removed 0 bases from V and 0 bases from J; junction bases left unmatched: 13.

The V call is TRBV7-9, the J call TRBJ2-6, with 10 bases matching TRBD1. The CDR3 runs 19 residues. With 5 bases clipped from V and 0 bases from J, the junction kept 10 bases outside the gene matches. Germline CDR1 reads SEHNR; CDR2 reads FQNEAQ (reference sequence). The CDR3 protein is CASSRRQGAVVSGANVLTF. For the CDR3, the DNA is TGTGCCAGCAGCCGCAGACAGGGGGCTGTTGTCTCTGGGGCCAACGTCCTGACTTTC.

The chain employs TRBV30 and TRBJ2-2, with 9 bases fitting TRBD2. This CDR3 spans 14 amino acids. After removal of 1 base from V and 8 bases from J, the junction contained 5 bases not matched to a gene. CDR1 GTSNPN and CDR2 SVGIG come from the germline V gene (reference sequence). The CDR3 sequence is CAWSGLAVMGELFF. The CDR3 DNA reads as TGTGCCTGGAGTGGACTAGCGGTCATGGGGGAGCTGTTTTTT.

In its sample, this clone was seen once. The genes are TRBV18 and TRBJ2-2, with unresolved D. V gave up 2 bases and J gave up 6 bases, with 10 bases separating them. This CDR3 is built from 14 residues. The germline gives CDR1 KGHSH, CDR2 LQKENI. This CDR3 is CASSPARVSGELFF. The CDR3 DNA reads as TGTGCCAGCTCACCAGCCCGGGTGTCCGGGGAGCTGTTTTTT.

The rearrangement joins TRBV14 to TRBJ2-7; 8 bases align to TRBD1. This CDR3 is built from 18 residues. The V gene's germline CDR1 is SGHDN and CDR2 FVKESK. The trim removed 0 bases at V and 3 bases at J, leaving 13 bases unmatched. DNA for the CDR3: TGTGCCAGCAGCCAAGAAGGAGGGGGCAGGGGGCGCAGCTACGAGCAGTACTTC. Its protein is CASSQEGGGRGRSYEQYF.

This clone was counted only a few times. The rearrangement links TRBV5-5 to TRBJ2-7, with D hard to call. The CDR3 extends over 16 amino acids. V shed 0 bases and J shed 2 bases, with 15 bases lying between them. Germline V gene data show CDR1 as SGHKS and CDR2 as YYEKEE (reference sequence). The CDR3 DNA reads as TGTGCCAGCAGCTTGGCCCCAGGCTTTGACACCTACGAGCAGTACTTC. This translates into CASSLAPGFDTYEQYF.